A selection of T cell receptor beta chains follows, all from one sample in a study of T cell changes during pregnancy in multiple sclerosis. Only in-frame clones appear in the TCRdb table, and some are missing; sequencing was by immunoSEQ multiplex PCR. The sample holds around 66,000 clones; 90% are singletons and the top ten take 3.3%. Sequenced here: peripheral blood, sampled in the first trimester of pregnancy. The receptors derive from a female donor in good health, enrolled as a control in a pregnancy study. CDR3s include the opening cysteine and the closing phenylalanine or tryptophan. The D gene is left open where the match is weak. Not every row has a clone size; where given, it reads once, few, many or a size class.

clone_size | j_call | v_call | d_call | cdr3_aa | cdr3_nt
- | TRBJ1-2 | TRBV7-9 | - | CASSLVAVYGYTF | TGTGCCAGCAGCTTAGTAGCGGTGTATGGCTACACCTTC
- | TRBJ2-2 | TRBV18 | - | CASSGAENTGELFF | TGTGCCAGCTCGGGGGCGGAGAACACCGGGGAGCTGTTTTTT
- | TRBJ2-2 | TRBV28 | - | CASSSPQGGGGPLGELFF | TGTGCCAGCAGTTCTCCCCAGGGAGGGGGAGGGCCGTTGGGGGAGCTGTTTTTT
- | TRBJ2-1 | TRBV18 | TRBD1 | CASSRDRGREQFF | TGTGCCAGCTCACGGGACAGGGGGCGGGAGCAGTTCTTC
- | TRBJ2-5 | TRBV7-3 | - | CASSPREGREETQYF | TGTGCCAGCAGCCCCCGAGAGGGCCGAGAAGAGACCCAGTACTTC
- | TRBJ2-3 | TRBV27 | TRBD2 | CASSPPRIAGSPDTQYF | TGTGCCAGCAGTCCCCCCCGAATAGCGGGTTCGCCAGATACGCAGTATTTT
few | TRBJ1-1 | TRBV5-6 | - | CASSLTTEFSEAFF | TGTGCCAGCAGCTTGACGACAGAGTTCTCTGAAGCTTTCTTT
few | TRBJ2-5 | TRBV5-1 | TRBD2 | CASSSGLAALQETQYF | TGCGCCAGCAGCTCAGGACTAGCGGCTCTCCAAGAGACCCAGTACTTC
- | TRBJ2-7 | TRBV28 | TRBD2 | CASVEWEGREQYF | TGTGCCAGCGTCGAGTGGGAGGGTAGGGAGCAGTACTTC
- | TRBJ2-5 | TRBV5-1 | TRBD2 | CASSLLTSGSFQETQYF | TGCGCCAGCAGCCTTTTAACTAGCGGGAGTTTCCAAGAGACCCAGTACTTC
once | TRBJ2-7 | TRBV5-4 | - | CASSLRTRAAGEQYF | TGTGCCAGCAGCTTGCGGACGCGGGCGGCGGGCGAGCAGTACTTC
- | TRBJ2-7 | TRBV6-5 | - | CASSRGRVSYEQYF | TGTGCCAGCAGCAGGGGACGGGTCTCCTACGAGCAGTACTTC
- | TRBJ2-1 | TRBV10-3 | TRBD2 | CATHGGSYNEQFF | TGTGCCACCCACGGGGGGTCCTACAATGAGCAGTTCTTC
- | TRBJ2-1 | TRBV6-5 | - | CASSLAGSTLGQFF | TGTGCCAGCAGCTTGGCCGGGTCCACCTTGGGGCAGTTCTTC
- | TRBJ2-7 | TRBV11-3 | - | CASSLGLAVYEQYF | TGTGCCAGCAGCTTAGGGCTGGCAGTCTACGAGCAGTACTTC
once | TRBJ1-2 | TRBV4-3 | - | CASSQDTRASYGYTF | TGCGCCAGCAGCCAAGATACCAGGGCCAGCTATGGCTACACCTTC
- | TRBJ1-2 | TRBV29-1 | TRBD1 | CSVPGTAYGYTF | TGCAGCGTCCCCGGGACAGCTTATGGCTACACCTTC
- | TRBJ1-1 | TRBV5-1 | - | CASSLAGSGRTEAFF | TGCGCCAGCAGCTTGGCAGGGTCCGGGAGGACTGAAGCTTTCTTT
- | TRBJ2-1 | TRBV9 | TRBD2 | CASSVEGGRGPYNEQFF | TGTGCCAGCAGCGTAGAGGGCGGGAGAGGCCCCTACAATGAGCAGTTCTTC
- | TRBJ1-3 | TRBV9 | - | CASSFTGQVSSGNTIYF | TGTGCCAGCAGCTTTACCGGTCAGGTCAGCTCTGGAAACACCATATATTTT
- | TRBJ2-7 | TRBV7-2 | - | CASSLSGNSYEQYF | TGTGCCAGCAGCTTGTCAGGAAACTCCTACGAGCAGTACTTC
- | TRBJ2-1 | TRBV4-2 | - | CASSQFSSREQFF | TGTGCCAGCAGCCAATTCTCTTCCCGTGAGCAGTTCTTC
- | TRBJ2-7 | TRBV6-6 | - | CASYDTRYEQYF | TGTGCCAGCTATGATACGCGCTACGAGCAGTACTTC
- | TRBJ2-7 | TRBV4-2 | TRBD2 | CASKTTSGGTYEQYF | TGTGCCAGCAAGACGACTAGCGGGGGTACCTACGAGCAGTACTTC
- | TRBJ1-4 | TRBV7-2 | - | CASSLVGALNEKLFF | TGTGCCAGCAGCTTAGTGGGGGCCCTTAATGAAAAACTGTTTTTT
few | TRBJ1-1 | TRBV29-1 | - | CSLGRGLNTEAFF | TGCAGCTTAGGAAGGGGATTGAACACTGAAGCTTTCTTT
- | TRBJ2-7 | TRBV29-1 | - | CSVGTAVREQYF | TGCAGCGTTGGAACAGCGGTTCGCGAGCAGTACTTC
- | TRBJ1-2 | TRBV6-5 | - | CASTQGYSYSYGYTF | TGTGCCAGCACCCAGGGGTACTCCTATTCGTATGGCTACACCTTC
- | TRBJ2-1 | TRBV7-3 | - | CASSLQVAAYNEQFF | TGTGCCAGCAGCTTACAGGTAGCGGCCTACAATGAGCAGTTCTTC
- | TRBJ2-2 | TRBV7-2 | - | CASSLTARSAGELFF | TGTGCCAGCAGCTTAACGGCTAGATCGGCCGGGGAGCTGTTTTTT
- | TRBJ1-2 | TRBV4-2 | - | CASSWALSNYGYTF | TGTGCCAGCAGCTGGGCGCTCTCTAACTATGGCTACACCTTC
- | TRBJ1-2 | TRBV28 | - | CASSTIFSQAHGYTF | TGTGCCAGCAGTACAATCTTTAGTCAGGCTCACGGCTACACCTTC
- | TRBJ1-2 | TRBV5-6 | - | CASSLGRLRGYTF | TGTGCCAGCAGCTTGGGACGGCTGCGGGGCTACACCTTC
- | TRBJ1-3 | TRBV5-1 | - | CASSLSSSGNTIYF | TGCGCCAGCAGCTTGTCCTCCTCTGGAAACACCATATATTTT
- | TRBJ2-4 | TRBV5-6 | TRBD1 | CASRPRGGDKNIQYF | TGTGCCAGCAGACCCAGAGGGGGCGACAAAAACATTCAGTACTTC
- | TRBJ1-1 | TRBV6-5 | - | CASNRAPNTEAFF | TGTGCCAGCAACAGAGCACCGAACACTGAAGCTTTCTTT
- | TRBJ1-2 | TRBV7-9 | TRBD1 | CASSSGQDANYGYTF | TGTGCCAGCAGCTCGGGACAGGATGCTAACTATGGCTACACCTTC
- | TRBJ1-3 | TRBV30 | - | CAWSVAGPGNTIYF | TGTGCCTGGAGTGTAGCAGGGCCTGGAAACACCATATATTTT
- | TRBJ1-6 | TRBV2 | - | CASSETRRSAHF | TGTGCCAGCAGTGAAACCAGGAGGTCGGCCCACTTT
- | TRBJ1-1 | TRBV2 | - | CASSEALDTEAFF | TGTGCCAGCAGTGAAGCACTAGACACTGAAGCTTTCTTT
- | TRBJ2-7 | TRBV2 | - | CASSSTGYEQYF | TGTGCCAGCAGTTCCACAGGGTACGAGCAGTACTTC
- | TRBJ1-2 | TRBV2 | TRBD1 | CASSDRGRGYTF | TGTGCCAGCAGTGACAGGGGGCGCGGCTACACCTTC
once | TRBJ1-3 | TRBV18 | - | CASSPPNGYGNTIYF | TGTGCCAGCTCACCACCAAACGGGTATGGAAACACCATATATTTT
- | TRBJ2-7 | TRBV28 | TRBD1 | CASSITGGLHEQYF | TGTGCCAGCAGTATAACAGGGGGCCTCCACGAGCAGTACTTC
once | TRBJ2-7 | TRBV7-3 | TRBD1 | CASSLSPTGTGPYEQYF | TGTGCCAGCAGCTTATCCCCAACCGGGACAGGGCCCTACGAGCAGTACTTC
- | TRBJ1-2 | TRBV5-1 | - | CASSLYSSGSNGYTF | TGCGCCAGCAGCTTGTATTCATCGGGGAGCAATGGCTACACCTTC
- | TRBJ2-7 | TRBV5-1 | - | CASSDSTGFQYEQYF | TGCGCCAGCAGCGACTCGACAGGTTTTCAATACGAGCAGTACTTC
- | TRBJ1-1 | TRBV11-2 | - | CASSLGGGRAFF | TGTGCCAGCAGCCTAGGCGGGGGACGGGCTTTCTTT
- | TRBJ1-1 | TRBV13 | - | CASSLQESNTEAFF | TGTGCCAGCAGCTTACAGGAATCAAACACTGAAGCTTTCTTT
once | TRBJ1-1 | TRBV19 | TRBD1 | CASSISRTGAKNTEAFF | TGTGCCAGTAGTATATCCCGGACAGGGGCTAAGAACACTGAAGCTTTCTTT
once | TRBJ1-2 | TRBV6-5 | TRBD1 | CARSRDSNNYGYTF | TGTGCCAGGAGCCGGGACAGCAATAACTATGGCTACACCTTC
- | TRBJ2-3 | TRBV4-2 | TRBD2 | CASSQGSSGVSTDTQYF | TGTGCCAGCAGCCAAGGGTCTAGCGGGGTTTCCACAGATACGCAGTATTTT
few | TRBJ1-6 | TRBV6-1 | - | CASSGPGESSYNSPLHF | TGTGCCAGCAGTGGACCAGGCGAGAGCTCCTATAATTCACCCCTCCACTTT